These 25 T cell receptor beta chains share one sample of origin, sequenced in a study of T cells in Graves' hyperthyroidism and ophthalmopathy. Amplification yielded TCR beta CDR3 regions, with RNA transcripts as the source. The study used the HTBI primer set for a first-round RT-PCR of the TCR CDR3. TCRdb reprocessed the multiplex PCR reads via MiXCR and lists one record per CDR3 protein. The table records approximately 690,000 distinct CDR3 sequences, 14% of them present only once. Input material: blood. Source of these receptors: a woman aged 45-65 years with Graves' ophthalmopathy.

The rearrangement joins TRBV6-1 to TRBJ1-5; the D is unclear. Looked up from germline, CDR1 is MNHNS and CDR2 is SASEGT. Trimming left V 1 base short and J 4 bases short, with 11 bases between. The CDR3 extends over 15 amino acids. CDR3 region: CASSEVADTNQPQHF. In DNA, the CDR3 is TGTGCCAGCAGTGAAGTAGCAGATACTAATCAGCCCCAGCATTTT.

This clonotype has only a few counts. The V gene is TRBV6-5, the J gene TRBJ2-7, with TRBD2 as a possible D gene (5 bases). V lost 2 bases and J lost 2, with 13 bases in between. Germline assignment: CDR1 MNHEY and CDR2 SVGAGI. This CDR3 is 15 amino acids long. The CDR3 nucleotides read TGTGCCAGCAGTTACATGTGGGAGTACGCCTACGAGCAGTACTTC. Residues: CASSYMWEYAYEQYF.

In this sample, this clonotype turned up many times. The genes are TRBV2 and TRBJ2-7; D tentatively fits TRBD1 or TRBD2 (6 bases each). The germline gives CDR1 SNHLY, CDR2 FYNNEI. This CDR3 contains 16 residues. V dropped 6 bases and J dropped 0 bases, with 18 bases sitting between them. DNA of the CDR3: TGTGCCAGCAGGAATGGGGGGCTGGTAATCTCCTACGAGCAGTACTTC. This translates into CASRNGGLVISYEQYF.

This clonotype has ten or more counts. The chain links TRBV27 to TRBJ2-7, with no clear D. Trimming removed 5 bases from V and 1 base from J, with 12 bases in between. CDR1 is MNHEY and CDR2 is SMNVEV in the germline V gene (reference sequence). The CDR3 runs 14 residues. The CDR3 is CASSPRPVSYEQYF. The CDR3 DNA reads as TGTGCCAGCAGTCCCCGTCCGGTATCCTACGAGCAGTACTTC.

This clonotype showed up just a few times. This rearrangement joins TRBV3-2 to TRBJ2-1; the D segment call TRBD2 is taken from the table without a DNA check. TRBV3-2 is described as a pseudogene. The CDR3 spans 20 residues. This CDR3 is CASSQEFGTSGVGFYNEQFF. The CDR3 DNA sequence: TGTGCCAGCAGCCAAGAATTCGGGACTAGCGGGGTCGGATTCTACAATGAGCAGTTCTTC.

This clonotype was seen repeatedly, ten times or more. This chain connects TRBV30 to TRBJ2-1; D is uncertain. Looked up from germline, CDR1 is GTSNPN and CDR2 is SVGIG (reference sequence). The V end lost 5 bases, the J end lost 7 bases, and 18 bases lay between the germline ends. This CDR3 is built from 14 residues. This CDR3 is CAWLSGSLLNEQFF. The CDR3 DNA reads TGTGCCTGGCTGTCGGGCTCCCTCCTAAATGAGCAGTTCTTC.

This clonotype was recorded at least ten times. The chain combines TRBV20-1 with TRBJ2-6; D remains unclear. V lost 0 bases, J lost 2 bases, and 2 bases lay in between. The CDR3 is made up of 13 amino acids. Germline lookup yields CDR1 DFQATT and CDR2 SNEGSKA (reference sequence). In DNA form, the CDR3 reads TGCAGTGCTAGAGAGGCTGGGGCCAACGTCCTGACTTTC. Residues: CSAREAGANVLTF.

The chain carries TRBV5-1 and TRBJ2-2; D is uncertain. The CDR3 loop spans 13 amino acids. Trimming cost V 1 base and J 6 bases, with 7 bases left between them. CDR1 SGHRS and CDR2 YFSETQ come from the germline V gene. The CDR3 is CASSLTVAGELFF. The CDR3 DNA is TGCGCCAGCAGCTTGACGGTGGCCGGGGAGCTGTTTTTT.

Many counts were recorded for this clonotype. The rearrangement joins TRBV20-1 to TRBJ1-2, with D hard to call. V was trimmed by 5 bases and J by 2 bases, leaving 12 bases between them. From germline, CDR1 is DFQATT and CDR2 SNEGSKA (reference sequence). This CDR3 spans 13 amino acids. The CDR3 DNA reads as TGCAGTGCTGCCTCGGACTTAAACTATGGCTACACCTTC. It is translated as CSAASDLNYGYTF.

At least ten counts were recorded for this clonotype. The rearrangement links TRBV20-1 to TRBJ2-7, with TRBD1 identical over 10 bases. CDR1 and CDR2 (germline): DFQATT, SNEGSKA (reference sequence). CDR3 length: 17 amino acids. V shed 6 bases, J shed 1 base, and the junction held 15 bases outside the gene matches. The CDR3 DNA is TGCAGTGCCATAGTCCCTACCGGGACAGGGGTTTCCTACGAGCAGTACTTC. Amino acids: CSAIVPTGTGVSYEQYF.

This clonotype was seen at least ten times. The CDR3 sequence is CASSIGANEQFF. In nucleotides, the CDR3 is TGTGCCAGTAGTATCGGGGCGAATGAGCAGTTCTTC. The chain is built from TRBV19 and TRBJ2-1; D is tentatively TRBD1 or TRBD2 (5 bases each). CDR1 is LNHDA, CDR2 SQIVND, per germline (reference sequence). CDR3 length equals 12 residues. V was shortened by 3 bases and J by 7 bases, with 7 bases between the two germline ends.

The table lists this clonotype with many counts. This chain links TRBV3-1 with TRBJ1-1; D call uncertain. This CDR3 is built from 14 residues. Germline V gene lookup returns CDR1 LGHDT and CDR2 YNNKEL (reference sequence). Trimming stripped 3 bases from V and 7 bases from J, with 15 bases between. This CDR3 is CASSHFGRRGEAFF. The DNA of the CDR3 is TGTGCCAGCAGCCACTTCGGACGGAGAGGTGAAGCTTTCTTT.

This clonotype was seen a handful of times. The gene calls are TRBV27 and TRBJ1-5; tentatively, D is TRBD1 (5 bases). Trimming left V 4 bases short and J 9 bases short, with 16 bases between. The germline V gene encodes CDR1 MNHEY and CDR2 SMNVEV (reference sequence). The CDR3 contains 14 residues. CDR3 DNA: TGTGCCAGCAGTTCGACTCACAGGTCCGCGCCCCAGCATTTT. Translated, it gives CASSSTHRSAPQHF.

This clonotype has at least ten counts. This chain connects TRBV7-2 to TRBJ2-5; 11 bases align to TRBD1. V was clipped by 5 bases and J by 5 bases; unmatched bases: 4. Germline V gene lookup returns CDR1 SGHTA and CDR2 FQGNSA. CDR3 length equals 14 residues. CDR3 region: CASSGQGARETQYF. The CDR3 bases are TGTGCCAGCAGCGGACAGGGGGCGAGGGAGACCCAGTACTTC.

V gene TRBV2 combines with J gene TRBJ2-2; 7 positions agree with TRBD1. The CDR3 is 14 amino acids. Unmatched junction bases numbered 3, after V lost 4 bases and J lost 4 bases. From germline, CDR1 is SNHLY and CDR2 FYNNEI. The CDR3 DNA is TGTGCCAGCAGTGGGGGGACAGCCACCGGGGAGCTGTTTTTT. Amino acids: CASSGGTATGELFF.

This clonotype was counted many times. This chain links TRBV4-3 with TRBJ2-1; D gene uncertain. The CDR3 is made up of 14 amino acids. The germline V gene has CDR1 LGHNA and CDR2 YSLEER. Trimming stripped 0 bases from V and 6 bases from J, with 9 bases between. CDR3 loop: CASSQDWATNEQFF. DNA for the CDR3: TGCGCCAGCAGCCAAGATTGGGCTACCAATGAGCAGTTCTTC.

The genes are TRBV5-1 and TRBJ1-4, with 7 bases lining up with TRBD1. The CDR3 has 15 residues. Germline trimming cut 4 bases from V and 7 bases from J; bases unmatched to any gene: 10. Per the germline V gene, CDR1 is SGHRS and CDR2 is YFSETQ. CDR3 nucleotides: TGCGCCAGCAGCCAGGGGGGCGGGGGCGTTGAAAAACTGTTTTTT. Amino acid sequence: CASSQGGGGVEKLFF.

The rearrangement links TRBV28 to TRBJ1-3; no reliable D call. The germline V gene has CDR1 MDHEN and CDR2 SYDVKM. The CDR3 sequence is 19 residues long. V lost 7 bases and J 0 bases, leaving 25 bases between the germline ends. The CDR3 sequence: CASIGMPFMTDRSGNTIYF. The CDR3, as DNA: TGTGCCAGCATTGGGATGCCCTTTATGACGGACCGCTCTGGAAACACCATATATTTT.

The chain joins TRBV7-2 to TRBJ2-2; 7 positions match TRBD1. The CDR3 sequence is 17 residues long. Germline CDR1 reads SGHTA; CDR2 reads FQGNSA. V gave up 1 base and J gave up 6 bases; unmatched junction bases: 11. CDR3 sequence (DNA): TGTGCCAGCAGCTTAGGGATCCAAGGGGGCGCCCCCGGGGAGCTGTTTTTT. Translated: CASSLGIQGGAPGELFF.

J is TRBJ2-3 and V is TRBV11-3, with 8 bases matching TRBD2. Germline trimming cut 10 bases from V and 4 bases from J; bases unmatched to any gene: 10. CDR1 is SGHNT, CDR2 YENEEA, per germline. The CDR3 is made up of 14 amino acids. The CDR3 sequence: CATGVGRAADTQYF. The CDR3 coding sequence is TGTGCCACCGGGGTCGGGAGGGCCGCAGATACGCAGTATTTT.

This clonotype has only a few counts. V usage is TRBV7-8 and J usage is TRBJ1-2, with D possibly matching TRBD1 (6 bases). Germline lookup yields CDR1 SGHVS and CDR2 FQNEAQ. This CDR3 is 15 amino acids long. V lost 5 bases, J lost 0 bases, and 13 bases lay in between. The CDR3 DNA is TGTGCCAGCAGCCCTAACAGGGAAGCTAACTATGGCTACACCTTC. Amino acid sequence: CASSPNREANYGYTF.

A few counts support this clonotype. The rearrangement uses TRBV19 and TRBJ1-2; D is possibly TRBD1 (6 bases). This CDR3 has 15 amino acids. The V end was cut by 6 bases, the J end by 2 bases, with 16 bases between. Germline V gene data show CDR1 as LNHDA and CDR2 as SQIVND (reference sequence). CDR3 nucleotides: TGTGCCAGTAGAACCGGGACACGGACAAACTATGGCTACACCTTC. Protein product: CASRTGTRTNYGYTF.

This clonotype was counted a few times. The chain links TRBV20-1 to TRBJ2-3, with 11 bases lining up with TRBD2. Germline CDR1 is DFQATT and CDR2 is SNEGSKA (reference sequence). V lost 4 bases and J lost 5; bases outside the gene matches: 5. This CDR3 spans 14 amino acids. The CDR3 reads CSAKTSGIRDTQYF. The CDR3 nucleotides are TGCAGTGCTAAGACTAGCGGGATTCGAGATACGCAGTATTTT.

This clonotype has a count of ten or more. The rearrangement uses TRBV28 and TRBJ2-2; D is ambiguous. Germline V lookup: CDR1 MDHEN, CDR2 SYDVKM. The V end was cut by 3 bases, the J end by 6 bases, with 17 bases between. This CDR3 region has 16 residues. The CDR3 sequence: CASSLAKFLEAGELFF. The CDR3 region has the DNA TGTGCCAGCAGTTTGGCTAAATTTCTCGAGGCCGGGGAGCTGTTTTTT.

Here the CDR3 DNA reads TGTGCCAGCAGCCGAGGACTCGTTTACAATGAGCAGTTCTTC. This encodes CASSRGLVYNEQFF. V and J are TRBV6-1 and TRBJ2-1; maybe TRBD2 (5 bases). Trimming left V 6 bases short and J 4 bases short, with 13 bases between. CDR1 and CDR2 from the germline V gene are MNHNS and SASEGT. The CDR3 is 14 amino acids.